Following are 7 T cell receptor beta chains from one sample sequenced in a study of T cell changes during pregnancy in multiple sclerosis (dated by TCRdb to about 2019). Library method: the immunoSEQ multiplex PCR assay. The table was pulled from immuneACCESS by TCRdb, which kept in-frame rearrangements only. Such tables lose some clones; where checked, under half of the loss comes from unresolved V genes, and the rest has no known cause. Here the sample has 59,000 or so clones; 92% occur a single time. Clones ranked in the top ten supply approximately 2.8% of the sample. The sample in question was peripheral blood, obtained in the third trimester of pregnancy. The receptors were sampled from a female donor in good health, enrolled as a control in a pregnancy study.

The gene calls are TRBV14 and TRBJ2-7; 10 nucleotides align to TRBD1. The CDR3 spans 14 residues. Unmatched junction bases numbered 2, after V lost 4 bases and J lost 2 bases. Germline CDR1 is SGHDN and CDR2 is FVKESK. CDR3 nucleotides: TGTGCCAGCAGCCGGGACAGGGGCGCCTACGAGCAGTACTTC. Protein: CASSRDRGAYEQYF. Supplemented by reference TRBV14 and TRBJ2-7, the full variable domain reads EAGVTQFPSHSVIEKGQTVTLRCDPISGHDNLYWYRRVMGKEIKFLLHFVKESKQDESGMPNNRFLAERTGGTYSTLKVQPAELEDSGVYFCASSRDRGAYEQYFGPGTRLTVT.

CDR3 region: CASSFYGSSGNTIYF. The CDR3 coding sequence is TGTGCCAGCAGTTTCTACGGGAGCTCTGGAAACACCATATATTTT. The rearrangement joins TRBV28 to TRBJ1-3; D gene uncertain. Germline V gene sequence: CDR1 MDHEN, CDR2 SYDVKM. V was pared by 3 bases and J by 0 bases, with 9 bases between. This CDR3 comprises 15 residues.

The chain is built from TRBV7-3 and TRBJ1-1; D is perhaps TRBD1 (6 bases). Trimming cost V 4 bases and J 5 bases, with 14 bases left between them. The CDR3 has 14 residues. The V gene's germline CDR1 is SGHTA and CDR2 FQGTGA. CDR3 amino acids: CASSSDSLRTEAFF. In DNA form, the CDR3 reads TGTGCCAGCAGCTCGGACAGCCTAAGAACTGAAGCTTTCTTT.

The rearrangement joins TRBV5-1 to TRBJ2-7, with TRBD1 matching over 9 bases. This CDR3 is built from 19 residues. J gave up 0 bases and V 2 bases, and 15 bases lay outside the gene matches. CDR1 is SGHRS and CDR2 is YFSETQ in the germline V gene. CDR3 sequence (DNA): TGCGCCAGCAGCTTCCGGGACAGGGACCCAAGTCGGAGCTCCTACGAGCAGTACTTC. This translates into CASSFRDRDPSRSSYEQYF.

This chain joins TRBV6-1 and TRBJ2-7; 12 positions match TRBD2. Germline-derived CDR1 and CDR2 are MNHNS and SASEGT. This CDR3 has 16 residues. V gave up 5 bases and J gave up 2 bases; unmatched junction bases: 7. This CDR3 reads CASSKEWTSGAYEQYF. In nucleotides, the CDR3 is TGTGCCAGCAGTAAAGAATGGACTAGCGGGGCCTACGAGCAGTACTTC.

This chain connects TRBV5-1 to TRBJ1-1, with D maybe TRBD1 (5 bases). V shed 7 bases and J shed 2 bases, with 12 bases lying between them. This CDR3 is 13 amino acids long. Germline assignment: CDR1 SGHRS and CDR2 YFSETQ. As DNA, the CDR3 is TGCGCCAGCCAGACGGGGGGAAACACTGAAGCTTTCTTT. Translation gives CASQTGGNTEAFF.

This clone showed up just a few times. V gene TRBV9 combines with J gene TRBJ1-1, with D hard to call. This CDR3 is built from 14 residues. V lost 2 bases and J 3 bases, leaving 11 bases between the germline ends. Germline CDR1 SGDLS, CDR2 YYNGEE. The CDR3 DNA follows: TGTGCCAGCAGCGTGGGAGGACTACACACTGAAGCTTTCTTT. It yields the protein CASSVGGLHTEAFF.